This TCR beta chain was recovered during a study of T cell responses to AZD1222 COVID-19 vaccine. Germline V gives CDR1 SGHRS, CDR2 YFSETQ. The CDR3 is 15 residues long. Between the trimmed V and J ends, which lost 4 bases and 0 bases, there was a span of 12 bases. Study findings and constraints: Spike-specific TCR breadth and depth rose after two AZD1222 doses.

Using immunoSEQ multiplex PCR, the repertoire was profiled, and TCRdb retains in-frame clones only, with some absent. In the table there are tens of thousands of clones, just over 90% of which are singletons. The count of this clone is one. Its antigen is unidentified. The chain links TRBV5-1 to TRBJ2-3; TRBD1 or TRBD2 may be the D gene (6 bases each). The sample consisted of peripheral blood, taken 28 days after the second dose of the MenACWY control vaccine. The origin of this receptor is an adult who received the MenACWY meningococcal vaccine as a control. The CDR3 region has the DNA TGCGCCAGCAGCGGGCGGGACATAAGCACAGATACGCAGTATTTT. Translation gives CASSGRDISTDTQYF.